The source of this TCR beta chain is a study of T cells after yellow fever vaccination. Comments on this clonotype: One end of the junction varies from germline; a read error may be responsible.

Universal primer sites and UMIs were introduced during 5'RACE template-switching synthesis of TCR cDNA. TCRdb passed the 5' RACE reads through MiXCR, listing each CDR3 protein once. The sample has a few hundred thousand distinct CDR3 sequences, roughly 3.9% seen once. The sample consisted of PBMCs, taken 5 days after the yellow fever booster vaccination. This clonotype was sampled from a man younger than 30 who received the YFV17D yellow fever vaccine.

CDR3 in DNA: TGCGCCAGCAGTTTGGGGGAAACAGGGTTTCAAGAGACCCAGTACTTC. This encodes CASSLGETGFQETQYF. V is TRBV5-1 and J is TRBJ2-5; the D gene is possibly TRBD1 (6 bases). Per the germline V gene, CDR1 is SGHRS and CDR2 is YFSETQ. The CDR3 is 16 amino acids.